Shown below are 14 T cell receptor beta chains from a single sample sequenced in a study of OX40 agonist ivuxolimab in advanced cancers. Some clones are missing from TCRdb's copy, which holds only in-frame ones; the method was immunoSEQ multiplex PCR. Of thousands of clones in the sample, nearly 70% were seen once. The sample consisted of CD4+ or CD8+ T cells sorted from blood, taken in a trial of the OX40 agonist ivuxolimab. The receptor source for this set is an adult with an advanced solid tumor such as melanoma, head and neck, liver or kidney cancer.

DNA of the CDR3: TGTGCCAGCAGCTCCACAGGCGGCGGCAAAAACATTCAGTACTTC. Residues: CASSSTGGGKNIQYF. This chain uses TRBV7-2 with TRBJ2-4; possible D gene TRBD1, 5 bases. Germline assignment: CDR1 SGHTA and CDR2 FQGNSA. Trimming removed 4 bases from V and 3 bases from J, with 13 bases in between. This CDR3 has 15 amino acids.

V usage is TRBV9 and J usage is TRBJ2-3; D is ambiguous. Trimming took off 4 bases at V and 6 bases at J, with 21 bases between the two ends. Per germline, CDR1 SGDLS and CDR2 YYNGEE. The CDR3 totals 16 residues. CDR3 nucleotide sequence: TGTGCCAGCAGCCATCCGGGCGGAGCCCCCTCGGATACGCAGTATTTT. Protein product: CASSHPGGAPSDTQYF.

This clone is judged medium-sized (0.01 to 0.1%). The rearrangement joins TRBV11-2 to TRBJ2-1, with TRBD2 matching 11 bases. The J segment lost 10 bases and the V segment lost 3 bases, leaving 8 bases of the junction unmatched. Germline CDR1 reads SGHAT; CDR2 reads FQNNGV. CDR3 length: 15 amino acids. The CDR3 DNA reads TGTGCCAGCAGCTTCTTAGCGGGGGGGCCTGGGGAGCAGTTCTTC. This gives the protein CASSFLAGGPGEQFF. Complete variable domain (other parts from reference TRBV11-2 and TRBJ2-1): EAGVAQSPRYKIIEKRQSVAFWCNPISGHATLYWYQQILGQGPKLLIQFQNNGVVDDSQLPKDRFSAERLKGVDSTLKIQPAKLEDSAVYLCASSFLAGGPGEQFFGPGTRLTVL.

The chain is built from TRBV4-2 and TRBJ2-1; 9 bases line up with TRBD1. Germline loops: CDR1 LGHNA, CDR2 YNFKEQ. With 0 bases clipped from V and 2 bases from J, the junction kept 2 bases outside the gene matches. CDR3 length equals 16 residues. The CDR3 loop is CASSQDGTGTYNEQFF. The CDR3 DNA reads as TGTGCCAGCAGCCAAGATGGGACAGGGACCTACAATGAGCAGTTCTTC.

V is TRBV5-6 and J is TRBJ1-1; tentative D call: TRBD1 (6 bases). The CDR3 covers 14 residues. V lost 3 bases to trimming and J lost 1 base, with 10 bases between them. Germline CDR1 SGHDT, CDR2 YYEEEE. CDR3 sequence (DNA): TGTGCCAGCAGCTCCGGGACATCGAACACTGAAGCTTTCTTT. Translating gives CASSSGTSNTEAFF.

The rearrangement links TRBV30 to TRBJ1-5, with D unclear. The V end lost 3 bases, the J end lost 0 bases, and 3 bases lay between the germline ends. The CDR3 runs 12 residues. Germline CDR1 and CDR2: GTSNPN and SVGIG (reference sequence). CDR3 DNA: TGTGCCTGGAGACATAGCAATCAGCCCCAGCATTTT. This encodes CAWRHSNQPQHF.

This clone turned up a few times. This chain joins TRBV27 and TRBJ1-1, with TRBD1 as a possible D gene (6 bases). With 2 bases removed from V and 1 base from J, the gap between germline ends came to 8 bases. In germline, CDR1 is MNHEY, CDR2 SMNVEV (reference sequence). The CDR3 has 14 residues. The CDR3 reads CASSLQGTNTEAFF. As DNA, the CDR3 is TGTGCCAGCAGTTTACAGGGGACGAACACTGAAGCTTTCTTT.

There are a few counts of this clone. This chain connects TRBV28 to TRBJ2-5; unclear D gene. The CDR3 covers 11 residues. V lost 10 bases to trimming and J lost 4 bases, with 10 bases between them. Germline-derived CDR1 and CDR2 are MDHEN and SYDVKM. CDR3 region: CATTRLETQYF. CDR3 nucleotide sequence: TGTGCCACTACGAGGTTAGAGACCCAGTACTTC.

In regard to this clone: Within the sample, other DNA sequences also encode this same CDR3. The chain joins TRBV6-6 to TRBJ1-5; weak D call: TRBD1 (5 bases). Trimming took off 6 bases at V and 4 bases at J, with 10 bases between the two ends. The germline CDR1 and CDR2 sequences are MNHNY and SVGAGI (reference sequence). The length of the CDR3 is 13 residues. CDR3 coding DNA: TGTGCCAGCAGCAATGGGGGTAATCAGCCCCAGCATTTT. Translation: CASSNGGNQPQHF.

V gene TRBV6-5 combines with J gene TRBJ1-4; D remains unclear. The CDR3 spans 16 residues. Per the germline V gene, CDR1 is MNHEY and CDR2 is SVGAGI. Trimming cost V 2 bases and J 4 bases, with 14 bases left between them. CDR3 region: CASSYTDPGVNEKLFF. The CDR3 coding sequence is TGTGCCAGCAGTTACACCGACCCTGGGGTTAATGAAAAACTGTTTTTT.

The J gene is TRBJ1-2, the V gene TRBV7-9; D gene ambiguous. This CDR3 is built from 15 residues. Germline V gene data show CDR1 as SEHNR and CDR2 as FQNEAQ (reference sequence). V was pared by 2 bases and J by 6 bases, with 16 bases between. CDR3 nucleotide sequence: TGTGCCAGCAGCTTATCCACCCTACCGACGGATGGCTACACCTTC. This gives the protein CASSLSTLPTDGYTF.

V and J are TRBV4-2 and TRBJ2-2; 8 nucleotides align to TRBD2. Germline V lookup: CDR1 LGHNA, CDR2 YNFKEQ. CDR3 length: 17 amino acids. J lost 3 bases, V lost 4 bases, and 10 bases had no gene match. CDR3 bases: TGTGCCAGCAGCCTGGACAGTCCGGGGGGGCACACCGGGGAGCTGTTTTTT. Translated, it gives CASSLDSPGGHTGELFF.

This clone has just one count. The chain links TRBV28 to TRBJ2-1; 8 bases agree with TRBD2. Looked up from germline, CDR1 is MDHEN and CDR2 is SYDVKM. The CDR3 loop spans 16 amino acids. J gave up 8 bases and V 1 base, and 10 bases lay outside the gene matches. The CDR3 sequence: CASSLSVAGLSYEQFF. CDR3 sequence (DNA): TGTGCCAGCAGTTTATCGGTAGCGGGACTGAGCTATGAGCAGTTCTTC. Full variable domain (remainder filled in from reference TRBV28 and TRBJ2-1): DVKVTQSSRYLVKRTGEKVFLECVQDMDHENMFWYRQDPGLGLRLIYFSYDVKMKEKGDIPEGYSVSREKKERFSLILESASTNQTSMYLCASSLSVAGLSYEQFFGPGTRLTVL.

CDR3 loop: CASQGGFHEQYF. As DNA, the CDR3 is TGTGCCAGCCAGGGGGGGTTCCACGAGCAGTACTTC. V is TRBV6-5 and J is TRBJ2-7; D may be TRBD1 or TRBD2 (7 bases each). The CDR3 consists of 12 residues. Germline V lookup: CDR1 MNHEY, CDR2 SVGAGI. V dropped 8 bases and J dropped 5 bases, with 13 bases sitting between them.